The T cell receptor (beta chain) under discussion was sequenced for a study of blood T cell repertoires in COVID-19. About the study: Sites in the United States, Italy and Spain provided acute and convalescent COVID-19 samples. Sample material is recorded as cDNA or gDNA derived from T cells, B-cell-depleted T cells, or PBMCs.

The V gene end was trimmed by 2 bases and the J gene end by 1 base; junction bases not matched to a gene: 3. The CDR3 is made up of 15 amino acids. Germline-derived CDR1 and CDR2 are MDHEN and SYDVKM. Repertoires were generated with immunoSEQ multiplex PCR, while TCRdb's copy carries only in-frame clones and drops some. The sample holds tens of thousands of clones, 70% to 90% seen once. This receptor was identified in a woman in her sixties with acute or convalescent COVID-19. The J gene is TRBJ2-3, the V gene TRBV28; 7 nucleotides line up with TRBD2. Sequenced: peripheral blood. This CDR3 reads CASSLSGVGTDTQYF. The CDR3 coding sequence is TGTGCCAGCAGTTTAAGCGGGGTTGGCACAGATACGCAGTATTTT.